The source of this T cell receptor (beta chain) is a study of T cell changes during pregnancy in multiple sclerosis. This CDR3 comprises 13 residues. From germline, CDR1 is GTSNPN and CDR2 SVGIG (reference sequence). V lost 4 bases to trimming and J lost 4 bases; unmatched junction nucleotides: 3. The table came from immunoSEQ multiplex PCR; TCRdb's copy has only in-frame clones and leaves some out. Of tens of thousands of clones in the sample, roughly 90% were seen once. The rearrangement joins TRBV30 to TRBJ2-7, with 11 bases that match TRBD1. This receptor was identified in a female donor in good health, enrolled as a control in a pregnancy study. The material was CD4+ T cells from peripheral blood mononuclear cells, obtained after pregnancy. CDR3 coding DNA: TGTGCCTGGACCTGGGACAGGGGGTACGAGCAGTACTTC. Amino acid sequence: CAWTWDRGYEQYF.